These 16 T cell receptor beta chains were sequenced from one sample in a study of Ad26.COV2.S vaccination and SARS-CoV-2 variants. As to treatment: some 19 received Ad26.COV2.S at low or high dose, single or two shots; roughly five received placebo; per-sample allocation not given. Samples came from day 63 after the first vaccine or placebo injection. The repertoire was sequenced with immunoSEQ multiplex PCR; TCRdb's copy has only in-frame clones and lacks some. The repertoire holds some 500,000 clones, with approximately 89% as singletons. The sample consisted of peripheral blood, taken in a trial of Ad26.COV2.S vaccine versus placebo. Every receptor here comes from a person aged 18-65 years who received the Ad26.COV2.S COVID-19 vaccine or a placebo.

The chain has TRBV4-2 and TRBJ1-4; maybe TRBD1 (5 bases). CDR3 length: 15 residues. With 3 bases removed from V and 5 bases from J, the gap between germline ends came to 13 bases. Germline assignment: CDR1 LGHNA and CDR2 YNFKEQ. The CDR3 DNA sequence: TGTGCCAGCAGCCAGGGGGGAGGGGAGAATGAAAAACTGTTTTTT. Encoded protein: CASSQGGGENEKLFF.

The CDR3 DNA reads TGTGCCAGCAGTTCTCAGTTCCCTCGAGGTTTCTTT. Translating gives CASSSQFPRGFF. The chain joins TRBV12-3 or TRBV12-4 to TRBJ1-1; D uncertain. The CDR3 runs 12 residues. Deletions cut 4 bases from V and 13 bases from J, with 16 bases between.

CDR3 residues: CASSQDVIWSGGSYEAFF. The CDR3 DNA follows: TGTGCCAGCAGCCAAGATGTTATCTGGTCAGGCGGCTCCTATGAAGCTTTCTTT. V usage is TRBV14 and J usage is TRBJ1-1; D unclear. Germline CDR1 is SGHDN and CDR2 is FVKESK. This CDR3 is 18 amino acids long. Trimming stripped 0 bases from V and 7 bases from J, with 24 bases between.

This chain uses TRBV7-3 with TRBJ2-3; TRBD2 matches 15 bases. The CDR3 covers 17 residues. Germline CDR1 is SGHTA and CDR2 is FQGTGA. J was trimmed by 3 bases and V by 2 bases; bases with no gene match: 3. The CDR3 coding sequence is TGTGCCAGCAGCTTAGGACTAGCGGGAGGGACTACAGATACGCAGTATTTT. Translating gives CASSLGLAGGTTDTQYF.

This clone was found once. V usage is TRBV12-5 and J usage is TRBJ2-1, with TRBD2 identical over 16 bases. The V and J ends lost 2 bases and 7 bases, in that order; junction bases with no gene match: 8. This CDR3 has 18 amino acids. Germline V lookup: CDR1 LGHNT, CDR2 FRNRAP. CDR3 nucleotides: TGTGCTAGTGGTTTGACCCAGGGACTAGCGGGGGGGCATAATGAGCAGTTCTTC. Protein: CASGLTQGLAGGHNEQFF.

The chain carries TRBV4-3 and TRBJ1-1; TRBD1 aligns across 8 bases. Germline V gene sequence: CDR1 LGHNA, CDR2 YSLEER. V was pared by 3 bases and J by 9 bases, with 12 bases of the junction left unmatched. CDR3 length: 15 residues. The CDR3 DNA follows: TGCGCCAGCAGCCACGGGGACAGGCCAGAAAGGAAAGCTTTCTTT. It encodes CASSHGDRPERKAFF.

J is TRBJ1-1 and V is TRBV30; D perhaps matches TRBD1 (5 bases). CDR1 and CDR2 from the germline V gene are GTSNPN and SVGIG (reference sequence). The CDR3 is 14 amino acids. With 2 bases removed from V and 3 bases from J, the gap between germline ends came to 13 bases. CDR3 loop: CAWSQTRGDTEAFF. The CDR3 coding sequence is TGTGCCTGGAGTCAGACCCGGGGGGACACTGAAGCTTTCTTT. Combining the CDR3 with reference TRBV30 and TRBJ1-1 gives the whole variable domain SQTIHQWPATLVQPVGSPLSLECTVEGTSNPNLYWYRQAAGRGLQLLFYSVGIGQISSEVPQNLSASRPQDRQFILSSKKLLLSDSGFYLCAWSQTRGDTEAFFGQGTRLTVV.

The chain has TRBV4-3 and TRBJ1-3; D gene ambiguous. Trimming took off 0 bases at V and 5 bases at J, with 17 bases between the two ends. This CDR3 has 17 residues. Germline lookup yields CDR1 LGHNA and CDR2 YSLEER. The CDR3 DNA sequence: TGCGCCAGCAGCCAAGATGTTAGGTATCGTTTTAGAAACACCATATATTTT. It encodes CASSQDVRYRFRNTIYF.

J is TRBJ1-5 and V is TRBV7-2; 7 nucleotides line up with TRBD1. With 1 base clipped from V and 4 bases from J, the junction kept 7 bases outside the gene matches. The CDR3 spans 16 residues. Germline-derived CDR1 and CDR2 are SGHTA and FQGNSA. The CDR3 DNA reads TGTGCCAGCAGCTTAGAGGCAGGGGGTATTAATCAGCCCCAGCATTTT. Protein: CASSLEAGGINQPQHF.

The rearrangement joins TRBV9 to TRBJ1-2, with a tentative D call TRBD1 (6 bases). In germline, CDR1 is SGDLS, CDR2 YYNGEE. V was clipped by 1 base and J by 4 bases, with 14 bases between them. The CDR3 covers 15 residues. CDR3 amino acids: CASSVSTGQRYGYTF. In DNA form, the CDR3 reads TGTGCCAGCAGCGTATCTACCGGACAGCGCTATGGCTACACCTTC.

The chain has TRBV7-9 and TRBJ1-2; TRBD1 matches at 12 bases. Germline loops: CDR1 SEHNR, CDR2 FQNEAQ (reference sequence). Trimming took 4 bases from V and 6 from J; bases not matched to a gene: 9. The CDR3 has 16 amino acids. CDR3 coding DNA: TGTGCCAGCAGCTCCGGGACAGGGGGCGTTGAGGATGGCTACACCTTC. Translating gives CASSSGTGGVEDGYTF.

The chain is built from TRBV6-2 or TRBV6-3 and TRBJ1-5; D is undetermined. This CDR3 contains 14 residues. Germline V gives CDR1 MNHEY, CDR2 SVGEGT. Trimming left V 3 bases short and J 2 bases short, with 8 bases between. The chain's CDR3 is CASSYNDGNQPQHF. CDR3 coding DNA: TGTGCCAGCAGTTATAACGATGGCAATCAGCCCCAGCATTTT.

The chain combines TRBV7-9 with TRBJ1-4; TRBD1 aligns across 7 bases. The CDR3 runs 15 residues. Germline CDR1 SEHNR, CDR2 FQNEAQ (reference sequence). V gave up 5 bases and J gave up 4 bases; unmatched junction bases: 7. CDR3 in DNA: TGTGCCAGCAGCCTTCGGACAGGCGGTAATGAAAAACTGTTTTTT. Encoded protein: CASSLRTGGNEKLFF.

The CDR3 DNA reads TGCGCCAGCAGCGACGGGGCCTCAGATACGCAGTATTTT. It is translated as CASSDGASDTQYF. This chain uses TRBV5-1 with TRBJ2-3; D is possibly TRBD1 or TRBD2 (5 bases each). The CDR3 sequence is 13 residues long. Germline V CDR1 and CDR2: SGHRS, YFSETQ. Trimming cost V 4 bases and J 4 bases, with 10 bases left between them.

This chain connects TRBV9 to TRBJ2-2, with TRBD2 matching over 8 bases. The ends lost 4 bases at V and 0 bases at J; junction bases unmatched: 5. Germline V gene lookup returns CDR1 SGDLS and CDR2 YYNGEE. The CDR3 is 16 amino acids. The CDR3 sequence is CASSPRTSPNTGELFF. CDR3 coding DNA: TGTGCCAGCAGCCCCAGGACTAGCCCGAACACCGGGGAGCTGTTTTTT. The full variable domain, its missing parts supplied by reference TRBV9 and TRBJ2-2, is DSGVTQTPKHLITATGQRVTLRCSPRSGDLSVYWYQQSLDQGLQFLIQYYNGEERAKGNILERFSAQQFPDLHSELNLSSLELGDSALYFCASSPRTSPNTGELFFGEGSRLTVL.

The chain joins TRBV6-5 to TRBJ1-2, with D possibly TRBD1 on 5 matching bases. V lost 5 bases and J lost 5, with 15 bases in between. Germline V lookup: CDR1 MNHEY, CDR2 SVGAGI. This CDR3 contains 14 residues. The chain's CDR3 is CASSHQGVGYGYTF. The CDR3, as DNA: TGTGCCAGCAGTCATCAGGGAGTAGGGTATGGCTACACCTTC.